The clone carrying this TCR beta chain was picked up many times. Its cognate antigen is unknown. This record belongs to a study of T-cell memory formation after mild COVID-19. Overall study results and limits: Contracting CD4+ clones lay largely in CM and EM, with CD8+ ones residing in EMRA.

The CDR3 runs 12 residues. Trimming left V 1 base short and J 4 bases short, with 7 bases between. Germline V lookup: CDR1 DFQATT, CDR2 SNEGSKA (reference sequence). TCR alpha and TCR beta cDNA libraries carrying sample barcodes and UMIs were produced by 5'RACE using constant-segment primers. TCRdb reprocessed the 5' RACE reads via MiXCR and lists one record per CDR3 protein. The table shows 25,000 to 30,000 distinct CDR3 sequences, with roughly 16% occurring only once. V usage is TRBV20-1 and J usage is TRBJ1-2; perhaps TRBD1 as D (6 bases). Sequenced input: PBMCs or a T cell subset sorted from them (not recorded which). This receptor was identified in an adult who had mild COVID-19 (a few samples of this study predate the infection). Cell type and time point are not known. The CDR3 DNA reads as TGCAGTGCTAGAGGGACAGCCTATGGCTACACCTTC. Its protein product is CSARGTAYGYTF.